This T cell receptor beta chain derives from a study of cytotoxic CD8 clonotypes in ibrutinib-treated CLL (dated by TCRdb to the early 2020s). For context, the study as a whole: The cohort had over ten relapsed/refractory and around 15 treatment-naive patients; some 17 were IGHV unmutated. On average, each sample yielded roughly 260,000 productive templates and tens of thousands of productive rearrangements. Cryopreserved peripheral blood mononuclear cells were collected at three points: before therapy, at response, and at either sustained remission or disease progression. Partial responses were observed in about 25 patients and complete responses in 2; after a median follow-up of 68 months, remission was maintained in 15 or so patients and progression was observed in approximately 12. All remission and progressive disease samples were collected while patients were still receiving ibrutinib. Longitudinal samples were available for about 30% of the 86 trial participants. Response samples were obtained after a median of approximately twelve months of treatment, with a range of roughly 6 to 36 months. Here is what the overall study found, with its caveats: Lymph node repertoires were not examined, and the timing of sampling was not matched between patients in sustained remission and those whose disease progressed. Baseline clonality was found to be higher than that of age-matched healthy donors and was strongly correlated with circulating CD8+ T-cell counts. Public clonotypes were rare and either shrank or stayed stable during treatment, and the rise in clonality at ibrutinib response reflected expansion of private clonotypes. At ibrutinib response clonality went up, during sustained remission it held steady, and at progression it dropped back toward baseline.

Comment on this clone: Its antigen has not been determined. Per-nucleotide qualities are absent, and no much larger clonotype sits a single base away.

For TCR beta library preparation, about 2.2 micrograms of genomic DNA was extracted from cryopreserved PBMCs. High-throughput TCR beta sequencing was performed on longitudinal blood samples from CLL patients receiving ibrutinib monotherapy. The patients took part in an open-label, single-center phase 2 trial of ibrutinib monotherapy. The germline V end is reduced by 10 bases and the J end by 6 bases; junction bases left unmatched: 19. According to the germline V gene (reference sequence), CDR1 reads MNHEY and CDR2 reads SMNVEV. The CDR3, from cysteine to phenylalanine, totals 16 residues. CDR3 DNA is the only sequence kept; it has 48 bases, read in frame from the first base. The goal of deep resolution MiSeq sequencing was a depth between 1 in 1 million and 1 in 200,000 T cells, and coverage averaged 10x per clonotype. The immunoSEQ hsTCRB Kit was used to generate TCR beta libraries. The study's processing was this. ImmunoSEQ Data Assistant and ImmunoSEQ Analyzer were used for data analysis, and V, D and J genes were assigned according to IMGT definitions. Clonality, which ranges from 0 to 1, was calculated by subtracting the normalized Shannon entropy of productive rearrangement frequencies from one. Only overrepresented clonotypes making up at least 0.05% of each patient's repertoire were included in the public clonotype analysis. About a dozen repertoires from age-matched healthy donors, obtained from immuneACCESS, served as clonality controls. The table comes from immuneACCESS by way of TCRdb, which keeps in-frame sequences with V and J called. Part of the clones is missing from these tables; in studies checked, under half for an unresolved V gene and the rest for unknown reasons. V and J calls plus clone size are reproduced from that table; the DNA served to infer D and trimming. The sample table shows roughly 330,000 clones, and roughly two thirds are seen once. The ten top clones hold around 6.6% of the sample.

This sequence originates from a human donor with chronic lymphocytic leukemia. This sample comprised PBMCs, obtained after 36 months of ibrutinib treatment. The V and J segments used are TRBV27 and TRBJ2-7, with 9 bases in between that match TRBD1. The CDR3 loop reads CATFSYRGRVIVEQYF. At the DNA level, the sequence is TGTGCCACCTTTTCCTACAGGGGGCGCGTAATCGTCGAGCAGTACTTC.